Described below is a single TCR beta chain sequence and its context. Its matching antigen is unknown. The sample comes from a study of OX40 agonist ivuxolimab in advanced cancers. Turning to the study itself: Intravenous ivuxolimab was administered to patients every 2 weeks at 0.01 to 10 mg/kg. Study conclusions and caveats: The average count of expanded clones was higher among CD8+ T cells than among CD4+. The study did not work out the antigen specificity of the expanded peripheral T cells.

Assay: immunoSEQ multiplex PCR; the TCRdb copy retains only in-frame clones and omits some. Here the sample spans about 17,000 clones, 73% being singletons. Germline lookup yields CDR1 SQVTM and CDR2 ANQGSEA. Germline trimming cut 4 bases from V and 3 bases from J; bases unmatched to any gene: 10. CDR3 length: 16 amino acids. This receptor was identified in an adult with an advanced solid tumor such as melanoma, head and neck, liver or kidney cancer. This chain links TRBV29-1 with TRBJ2-5, with TRBD2 matching over 11 bases. The sequences come from CD4+ or CD8+ T cells sorted from blood, collected in a trial of the OX40 agonist ivuxolimab. The CDR3 sequence is CSVVGETSGTKETQYF. As DNA, the CDR3 is TGCAGCGTTGTGGGGGAGACTAGCGGGACTAAAGAGACCCAGTACTTC. Together with reference TRBV29-1 and TRBJ2-5, the CDR3 gives the full variable domain: SAVISQKPSRDICQRGTSLTIQCQVDSQVTMMFWYRQQPGQSLTLIATANQGSEATYESGFVIDKFPISRPNLTFSTLTVSNMSPEDSSIYLCSVVGETSGTKETQYFGPGTRLLVL.